This T cell receptor beta chain was profiled in a study of blood T cell repertoires in COVID-19. Looking at the study overall: In each case, the material was cDNA or gDNA derived from T cells, B-cell-depleted T cells, or PBMCs.

The CDR3 totals 13 residues. Germline CDR1 reads SGHDN; CDR2 reads FVKESK. V was cut by 6 bases and J by 5 bases, with 13 bases left in between. As handled by the study authors: Reference gene primer amplification yielded estimated nucleated cell counts. Data came from immunoSEQ multiplex PCR; TCRdb stores just in-frame clones and leaves some out. That table furnishes V, J and clone size, whereas the DNA furnished D and trimming. This table holds 75,000 to 80,000 clones, roughly 89% found once. The sample was peripheral blood. The receptor was isolated from a human donor in a cohort sampled during active COVID-19. The rearrangement links TRBV14 to TRBJ2-5; the D gene is possibly TRBD2 (5 bases). CDR3 sequence (DNA): TGTGCCAGCAGACCCAGCGGTCCGGAGACCCAGTACTTC. Its protein is CASRPSGPETQYF.